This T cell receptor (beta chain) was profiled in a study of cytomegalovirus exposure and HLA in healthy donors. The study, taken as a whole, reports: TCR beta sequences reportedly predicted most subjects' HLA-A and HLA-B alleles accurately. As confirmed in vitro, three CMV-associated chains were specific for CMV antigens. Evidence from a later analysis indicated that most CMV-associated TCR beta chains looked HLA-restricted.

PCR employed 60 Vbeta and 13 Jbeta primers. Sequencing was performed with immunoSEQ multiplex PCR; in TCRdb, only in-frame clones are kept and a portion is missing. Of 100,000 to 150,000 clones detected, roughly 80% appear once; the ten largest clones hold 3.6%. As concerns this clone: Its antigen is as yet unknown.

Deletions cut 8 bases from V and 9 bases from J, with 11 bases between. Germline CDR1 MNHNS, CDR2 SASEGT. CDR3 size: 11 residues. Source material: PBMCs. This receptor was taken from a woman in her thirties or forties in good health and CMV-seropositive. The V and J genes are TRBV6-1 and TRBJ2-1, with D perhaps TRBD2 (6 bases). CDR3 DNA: TGTGCCAGCCAATGGAGGGCTGAGCAGTTCTTC. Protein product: CASQWRAEQFF.